The 20 T cell receptor beta chains listed next were all sequenced from one sample in a study of blood T cells in healthy people across ages (dated by TCRdb to the mid-2010s). Library preparation used 5' RACE. Sequencing was performed on an Illumina HiSeq 2500. A second about 7 to 12 cycle PCR used a sample-barcoded 5' primer and a J-beta primer mix. TCRdb reanalyzed the raw reads on its own, using fastp at Q25 for trimming and MiXCR for clone calling, and kept in-frame beta chains. Entries are consolidated by CDR3 protein sequence, retaining the most common genes and DNA. This sample holds 650,000 to 800,000 distinct CDR3 sequences; under 45% were observed only once. About 21% of the sample rests with the top ten. The sample consisted of blood. The receptors come from a man aged 55 to 69 in good health.

This clonotype has a handful of counts. The rearrangement uses TRBV4-1 and TRBJ1-5; a possible D gene is TRBD1 (5 bases). Germline V CDR1 and CDR2: MGHRA, YSYEKL. The CDR3 runs to 16 residues. Trimming cost V 2 bases and J 1 base, with 12 bases left between them. The CDR3: CASSQKRGESNQPQHF. CDR3 in DNA: TGCGCCAGCAGCCAAAAGAGGGGCGAGAGCAATCAGCCCCAGCATTTT.

About this clonotype itself: Its ends do not fully match the called genes, so a read error is possible. J is TRBJ2-5 and V is TRBV12-3 or TRBV12-4; 9 nucleotides line up with TRBD1. There are 19 residues in the CDR3. The DNA for the CDR3 is TGTGCCGGCAGTTTAGCGAACCCTGGACAGGGGTTGAATAAAGAGGCCCAGTACTTC. Amino acids: CAGSLANPGQGLNKEAQYF.

This clonotype occurred a few times. CDR3 DNA sequence: TGTGCCAGCAGTTTAGCGGGACTAGCGGGGTACAATGAGCAGTTCTTC. Residues: CASSLAGLAGYNEQFF. The chain links TRBV12-3 or TRBV12-4 to TRBJ2-1, with 13 bases fitting TRBD2. The CDR3 sequence is 16 residues long. The junction had 0 bases not matched to a gene; V was cut back by 0 bases and J by 4 bases.

The chain has TRBV27 and TRBJ1-6, with no clear D. Per germline, CDR1 MNHEY and CDR2 SMNVEV (reference sequence). The CDR3 runs 13 residues. Trimming pared 5 bases from V and 10 bases from J, leaving 12 bases between. The CDR3 sequence: CASSTTFGSPLHF. The CDR3 region has the DNA TGTGCCAGCAGTACTACCTTCGGGTCACCCCTCCACTTT.

This clonotype was seen more than once but under ten times. The chain joins TRBV10-3 to TRBJ2-7; 10 nucleotides agree with TRBD2. CDR1 is ENHRY, CDR2 SYGVKD, per germline. Unmatched junction bases numbered 2, after V lost 3 bases and J lost 3 bases. The length of the CDR3 is 14 residues. The CDR3 reads CAISEASGGYEQYF. The CDR3 DNA sequence: TGTGCCATCAGTGAAGCTAGCGGGGGCTACGAGCAGTACTTC.

The J gene is TRBJ2-7, the V gene TRBV20-1; D ambiguous. The V end lost 2 bases, the J end lost 0 bases, and 14 bases lay between the germline ends. Germline values: CDR1 DFQATT, CDR2 SNEGSKA (reference sequence). The CDR3 is 15 residues long. The CDR3 region is CSARLFRVDSYEQYF. For the CDR3, the DNA is TGCAGTGCTAGACTCTTTCGCGTTGACTCCTACGAGCAGTACTTC.

A few counts support this clonotype. The gene calls are TRBV7-9 and TRBJ2-1; 8 bases are a match to TRBD2. The CDR3 has 14 amino acids. J was trimmed by 2 bases and V by 10 bases; bases with no gene match: 7. Germline CDR1 is SEHNR and CDR2 is FQNEAQ (reference sequence). CDR3 sequence: CATYGGAAYNEQFF. The CDR3 bases are TGTGCCACCTACGGGGGGGCTGCCTACAATGAGCAGTTCTTC.

This clonotype was found a few times. The chain joins TRBV6-2 or TRBV6-3 to TRBJ2-7, with D hard to call. V gave up 3 bases and J gave up 3 bases, with 15 bases separating them. This CDR3 is 15 amino acids long. CDR1 and CDR2 (germline): MNHEY, SVGEGT. The CDR3 protein is CASSYPIAGDYEQYF. The CDR3 bases are TGTGCCAGCAGTTATCCCATCGCAGGCGACTACGAGCAGTACTTC.

This chain connects TRBV12-3 or TRBV12-4 to TRBJ1-5, with 11 bases fitting TRBD1. The V and J ends lost 4 bases and 2 bases, in that order; junction bases with no gene match: 7. CDR3 length: 17 amino acids. The CDR3 is CASSWRTGGIGNQPQHF. The CDR3, as DNA: TGTGCCAGCAGTTGGAGGACAGGGGGCATAGGCAATCAGCCCCAGCATTTT.

This clonotype appeared a few times. The chain couples TRBV27 to TRBJ2-7, with a possible D match to TRBD2 (6 bases). The length of the CDR3 is 14 residues. CDR1 MNHEY and CDR2 SMNVEV come from the germline V gene (reference sequence). With 6 bases removed from V and 3 bases from J, the gap between germline ends came to 15 bases. The CDR3 here is CASSPSGDYYEQYF. Here the CDR3 DNA reads TGTGCCAGCAGCCCGTCGGGGGATTACTACGAGCAGTACTTC.

This clonotype was counted a few times. The chain joins TRBV3-1 to TRBJ2-2, with 10 bases lining up with TRBD1. V lost 5 bases and J lost 7; bases outside the gene matches: 7. This CDR3 has 15 residues. Germline CDR1 and CDR2: LGHDT and YNNKEL (reference sequence). For the CDR3, the DNA is TGTGCCAGCAGCGGACGACAGGGGGCTAACGGGGAGCTGTTTTTT. Amino acids: CASSGRQGANGELFF.

The rearrangement uses TRBV12-3 or TRBV12-4 and TRBJ2-2; no reliable D call. The CDR3 loop spans 16 amino acids. Trimming cost V 3 bases and J 1 base, with 12 bases left between them. CDR3: CASSFFRPGNTGELFF. The CDR3 nucleotides are TGTGCCAGCAGTTTTTTTCGTCCGGGGAACACCGGGGAGCTGTTTTTT.

This clonotype has only a few counts. This sequence joins TRBV4-1 and TRBJ2-1; the match to TRBD1 covers 7 bases. The CDR3 is made up of 15 amino acids. With 1 base clipped from V and 13 bases from J, the junction kept 13 bases outside the gene matches. Germline V gives CDR1 MGHRA, CDR2 YSYEKL. The CDR3: CASSQVSGPSGGQFF. DNA of the CDR3: TGCGCCAGCAGCCAAGTGTCTGGTCCGTCAGGGGGACAGTTCTTC.

The rearrangement uses TRBV12-3 or TRBV12-4 and TRBJ1-2, with D perhaps TRBD1 (5 bases). Trimming shortened V by 7 bases and J by 4 bases, and 19 bases separated the two germline ends. There are 15 residues in the CDR3. The CDR3 nucleotides are TGTGCCAGCACCCCTCGGGGCCTGGACTTCTATGGCTACACCTTC. Protein product: CASTPRGLDFYGYTF.

The chain employs TRBV7-2 and TRBJ2-7; maybe TRBD1 (6 bases). Germline CDR1 and CDR2: SGHTA and FQGNSA. This CDR3 is 15 amino acids long. V was clipped by 5 bases and J by 0 bases, with 14 bases between them. DNA of the CDR3: TGTGCCAGCAGCCCTAGGGGGACAAGCTCCTACGAGCAGTACTTC. Translated, it gives CASSPRGTSSYEQYF.

This clonotype was picked up a small number of times. J is TRBJ2-1 and V is TRBV6-6; 8 nucleotides align to TRBD2. The ends lost 6 bases at V and 5 bases at J; junction bases unmatched: 9. Germline-derived CDR1 and CDR2 are MNHNY and SVGAGI (reference sequence). This CDR3 region has 15 residues. In DNA, the CDR3 is TGTGCCAGCAGCTTAGCGGGGCAGACTAACAATGAGCAGTTCTTC. Protein sequence: CASSLAGQTNNEQFF.

This clonotype was observed a handful of times. CDR3 sequence reads: CATFGRSNYGYTF. In nucleotides, the CDR3 is TGTGCCACCTTTGGACGCTCTAACTATGGCTACACCTTC. This chain connects TRBV28 to TRBJ1-2, with no clear D. Looked up from germline, CDR1 is MDHEN and CDR2 is SYDVKM. V shed 10 bases and J shed 0 bases, with 12 bases lying between them. There are 13 residues in the CDR3.

This clonotype has only a few counts. This chain links TRBV5-6 with TRBJ1-2; 8 bases map to TRBD1. CDR1 is SGHDT, CDR2 YYEEEE, per germline. The CDR3 length is 14 residues. The junction had 7 bases not matched to a gene; V was cut back by 1 base and J by 8 bases. The CDR3 sequence: CASSLQGAAEGYTF. CDR3 nucleotide sequence: TGTGCCAGCAGCTTGCAGGGGGCGGCGGAGGGCTACACCTTC.

This clonotype came up once. This chain connects TRBV21-1 to TRBJ2-3. TRBV21-1 is deemed a pseudogene. The CDR3 is 13 residues long. The CDR3 DNA sequence: TGTGCCAGCAGCAAAGATGGCCGAGATACGCAGTATTTT. It yields the protein CASSKDGRDTQYF.

This clonotype was detected a few times. V is TRBV29-1 and J is TRBJ2-1; the match to TRBD2 covers 16 bases. With 1 base clipped from V and 2 bases from J, the junction kept 5 bases outside the gene matches. CDR3 size: 18 residues. Looked up from germline, CDR1 is SQVTM and CDR2 is ANQGSEA. This chain's CDR3 is CSVEGGLAGGLAYNEQFF. In DNA, the CDR3 is TGCAGCGTTGAAGGGGGACTAGCGGGGGGGCTCGCCTACAATGAGCAGTTCTTC.